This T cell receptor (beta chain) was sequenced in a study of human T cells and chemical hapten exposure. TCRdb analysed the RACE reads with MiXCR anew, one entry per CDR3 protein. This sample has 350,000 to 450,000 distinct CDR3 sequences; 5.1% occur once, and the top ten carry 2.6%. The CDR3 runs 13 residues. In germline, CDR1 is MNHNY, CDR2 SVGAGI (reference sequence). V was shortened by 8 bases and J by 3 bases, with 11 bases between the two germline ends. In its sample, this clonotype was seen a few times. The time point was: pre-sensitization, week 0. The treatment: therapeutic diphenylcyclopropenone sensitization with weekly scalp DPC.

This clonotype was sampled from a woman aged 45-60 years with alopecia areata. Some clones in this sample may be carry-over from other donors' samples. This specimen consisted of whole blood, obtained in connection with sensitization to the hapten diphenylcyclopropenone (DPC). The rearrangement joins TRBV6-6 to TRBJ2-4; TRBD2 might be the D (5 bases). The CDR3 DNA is TGTGCCAGCGCCGGGGTTGACAAAAACATTCAGTACTTC. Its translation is CASAGVDKNIQYF.